This TCR beta chain was sequenced during a study of cytomegalovirus exposure and HLA in healthy donors. Produced via immunoSEQ multiplex PCR; TCRdb's table is partial and in-frame only. This sample has hundreds of thousands of clones, with around 86% found just once. The V gene lost 6 bases and the J gene lost 0 bases, with 9 bases spanning the gap. This CDR3 spans 13 amino acids. The germline V gene has CDR1 SGHRS and CDR2 YFSETQ. The chain employs TRBV5-1 and TRBJ1-1; a possible D gene is TRBD1 (5 bases). The source material was PBMCs. This sequence was found in a woman between 25 and 40 years old in good health and CMV-seropositive. Here the CDR3 reads CASTPGMNTEAFF. Here the CDR3 DNA reads TGCGCCAGCACGCCAGGGATGAACACTGAAGCTTTCTTT.